This T cell receptor beta chain was found in a study of blood T cell repertoires in COVID-19 (dated by TCRdb to about 2020). Study-wide context: The collaborator samples originated in the United States, Italy and Spain and spanned the acute and convalescent phases of COVID-19. Samples came from the ongoing ImmuneRACE study (first 160 participants) plus 1,254 subjects from 6 global collaborators. Deeply sampled blood TCRbeta repertoires from subjects exposed to, actively infected with, or recovered from COVID-19 were included in the dataset. A freely available public database, intended as a resource for researchers studying the immune response to SARS-CoV-2, is where the repertoires were released. The material from the prospective study consisted of cDNA or gDNA derived from T cells, B-cell-depleted T cells, or PBMCs. A de-identified subject ID, COVID-19 status, age in years and sex were almost always included in the sample metadata. Where available, HLA class I and class II types were taken from metadata supplied by the sample provider and were not determined by assay-based typing.

To note about this clone: Which antigen it targets is not known. The record has no base qualities; no much larger clone is one base away.

Participants in the prospective study were aged roughly 18 to 100 years, lived in 24 United States geographic areas, and enrolled through a virtual design. In the prospective study, cohorts were assigned on the basis of participant-reported clinical history obtained from a screening survey and a study questionnaire. Exposed participants had been in contact, within 2 weeks of entering the study, with a person who had a PCR-confirmed or clinician-diagnosed case of COVID-19. In the prospective study, mobile phlebotomists collected whole blood, serum and a nasopharyngeal or oropharyngeal swab from each participant. Additional blood draws and questionnaires over an approximately two-month period could optionally be provided by prospective study participants. Blood samples from the prospective study were shipped frozen or at room temperature prior to DNA extraction. Broad study findings and their caveats: The quantity of clinical and demographic metadata differed by source and by participant and was supplied without curation.

There are 12 amino acids in the CDR3, from cysteine to phenylalanine inclusive. Solely the CDR3 DNA is kept, with 36 bases framed from the first base. The junction shows trimming of 3 bases on V and 1 base on J, plus 6 bases between the germline ends. As encoded in the germline V gene, CDR1 is SQVTM while CDR2 is ANQGSEA. TCRbeta CDR3 regions were amplified from genomic DNA using the immunoSEQ Assay, a bias-controlled multiplex PCR. The paper's data handling went like this. The number of nucleated cells in each sample was estimated from the amplification of reference gene primers within the assay. Sequence reads were collapsed and filtered to measure the absolute abundance of every unique TCRbeta CDR3 rearrangement. For each sample, productive Simpson clonality was calculated as the square root of Simpson's diversity index across productive rearrangements. This immuneACCESS table, as held by TCRdb, lists in-frame sequences with V and J called but not all clones. Of the missing ones, under half trace to an unresolved V gene in checked studies; the others have no known cause. From that table come the V and J calls and clone size; the DNA was used to work out D and trimming. Within this sample are nearly 300,000 clones, with about nine tenths of them counted one time only. Of the sample, roughly 2.9% is held by the ten largest clones.

This receptor chain uses TRBV29-1 and TRBJ2-5; D gene: possibly TRBD1, on 6 matching bases. The sample comprised PBMCs or T cells enriched from blood (not recorded which). The sequence was obtained from a woman aged 50 to 65 who had been exposed to COVID-19. CDR3 protein: CSVDRGQETQYF. Here is the DNA: TGCAGCGTTGACAGGGGCCAAGAGACCCAGTACTTC.